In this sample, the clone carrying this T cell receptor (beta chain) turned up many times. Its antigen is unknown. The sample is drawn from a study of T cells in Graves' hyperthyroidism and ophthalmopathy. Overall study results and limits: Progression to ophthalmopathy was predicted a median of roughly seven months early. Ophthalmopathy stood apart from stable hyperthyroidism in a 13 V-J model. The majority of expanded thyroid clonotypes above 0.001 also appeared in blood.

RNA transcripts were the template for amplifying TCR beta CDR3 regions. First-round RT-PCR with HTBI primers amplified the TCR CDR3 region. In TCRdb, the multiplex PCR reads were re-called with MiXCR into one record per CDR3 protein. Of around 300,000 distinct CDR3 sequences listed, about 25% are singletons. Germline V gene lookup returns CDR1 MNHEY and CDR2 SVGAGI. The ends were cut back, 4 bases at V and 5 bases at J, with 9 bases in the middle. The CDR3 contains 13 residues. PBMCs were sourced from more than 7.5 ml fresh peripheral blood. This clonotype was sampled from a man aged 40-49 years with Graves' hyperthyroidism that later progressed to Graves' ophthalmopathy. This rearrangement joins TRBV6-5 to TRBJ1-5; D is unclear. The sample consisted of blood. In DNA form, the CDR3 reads TGTGCCAGCAGTTCGTTCAGAGATCAGCCCCAGCATTTT. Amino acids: CASSSFRDQPQHF.